This T cell receptor beta chain originates from a study of patients and donors after allogeneic stem cell transplantation. The CDR3 sequence is 15 residues long. Trimming pared 0 bases from V and 7 bases from J, leaving 13 bases between. CDR1 MNHEY and CDR2 SVGAGI come from the germline V gene. One entry per CDR3 protein, called by TCRdb with MiXCR from the RT-PCR reads. The sample lists about 40,000 distinct CDR3 sequences; about 30% were seen once. This sequence was found in a human donor who was either an allogeneic HSCT recipient or a stem cell or donor lymphocyte infusion donor (not recorded which). It is not recorded whose cells these are; they may come from a transplant donor. This rearrangement joins TRBV6-5 to TRBJ1-5, with a possible D match to TRBD1 (6 bases). Sequenced sample: blood, either unsorted or a sorted T cell fraction (not recorded which). CDR3 residues: CASSYSRAGVQPQHF. The CDR3 coding sequence is TGTGCCAGCAGTTACTCTAGGGCAGGGGTCCAGCCCCAGCATTTT.